Listed here are 19 T cell receptor beta chains from one sample, sequenced in a study of glioma-infiltrating T cells. TCR alpha and beta CDR3 regions were amplified from RNA using iRepertoire nested multiplex PCR. TCRdb recomputed calls from the multiplex PCR reads with MiXCR, one row per CDR3 protein. Of 100,000 to 150,000 distinct CDR3 sequences listed, roughly 25% are singletons. The specimen sequenced was glioma tissue, nonneoplastic brain tissue, or PBMCs (not recorded which). The receptors were gathered from a human donor with low-grade glioma or glioblastoma, undergoing nonglioma brain surgery, or in good health (not recorded which).

This clonotype was counted only a few times. The chain links TRBV6-4 to TRBJ2-3; 13 bases agree with TRBD2. Germline values: CDR1 MRHNA, CDR2 SNTAGT. This CDR3 has 14 amino acids. The junction had 4 bases not matched to a gene; V was cut back by 6 bases and J by 7 bases. CDR3 sequence (DNA): TGTGCCAGCAGCCAGACTAGCGGGGGGAATACGCAGTATTTT. Residues: CASSQTSGGNTQYF.

V and J are TRBV5-1 and TRBJ1-1; tentatively, D is TRBD1 (5 bases). Germline CDR1 and CDR2: SGHRS and YFSETQ. The CDR3 has 13 amino acids. Trimming cost V 0 bases and J 4 bases, with 7 bases left between them. The CDR3 loop reads CASSLVTGTEAFF. Written as DNA, the CDR3 is TGCGCCAGCAGCTTGGTCACAGGCACTGAAGCTTTCTTT.

Worth noting for this clonotype: A much larger clone differs by one base, so this may be a read error. The rearrangement uses TRBV14 and TRBJ2-1; maybe TRBD1 (6 bases). The germline V and J ends were trimmed by 7 bases and 0 bases, with 16 bases remaining between them. Germline assignment: CDR1 SGHDN and CDR2 FVKESK. The CDR3 is made up of 16 amino acids. The CDR3 protein is CASIQQGWVSYNEQFF. The DNA of the CDR3 is TGTGCCAGCATTCAACAGGGATGGGTCTCCTACAATGAGCAGTTCTTC.

The sample holds many counts of this clonotype. The J gene is TRBJ2-3, the V gene TRBV27; D is undetermined. This CDR3 spans 16 amino acids. V lost 2 bases and J lost 1, with 13 bases in between. CDR1 is MNHEY, CDR2 SMNVEV, per germline (reference sequence). CDR3 nucleotide sequence: TGTGCCAGCAGTTTACATACTTTACGGGGCACAGATACGCAGTATTTT. It codes for CASSLHTLRGTDTQYF.

The table lists this clonotype with a few counts. The chain joins TRBV19 to TRBJ1-2, with TRBD1 matching 10 bases. The CDR3 runs to 15 residues. CDR1 and CDR2 (germline): LNHDA, SQIVND (reference sequence). The trim removed 0 bases at V and 7 bases at J, leaving 5 bases unmatched. This chain's CDR3 is CASSIDADRGIGYTF. The CDR3 nucleotides read TGTGCCAGTAGTATAGATGCGGACAGGGGGATTGGCTACACCTTC. Drawing the rest from reference TRBV19 and TRBJ1-2, the complete variable domain is DGGITQSPKYLFRKEGQNVTLSCEQNLNHDAMYWYRQDPGQGLRLIYYSQIVNDFQKGDIAEGYSVSREKKESFPLTVTSAQKNPTAFYLCASSIDADRGIGYTFGSGTRLTVV.

A remark on this clonotype: Given a much more abundant clone one base away, this may be a read error. The chain combines TRBV6-5 with TRBJ2-1; 11 bases align to TRBD2. The CDR3 covers 17 residues. The germline gives CDR1 MNHEY, CDR2 SVGAGI. The CDR3 DNA follows: TGTGCCAGCAGTTGGACCCATAGACTAGCGGGGAACAATGAGCAGTTGTTC. This translates into CASSWTHRLAGNNEQLF.

On this clonotype itself: A much larger clone sits a single nucleotide away, making a read error possible. This chain uses TRBV3-1 with TRBJ2-7; TRBD1 matches at 9 bases. This CDR3 is built from 14 residues. Germline lookup yields CDR1 LGHDT and CDR2 YNNKEL (reference sequence). DNA of the CDR3: TGTGCCAGGAGCCCCGGGACAGGGATCCACGAGCAGTACTTC. Translating it yields CARSPGTGIHEQYF.

In this sample, this clonotype turned up a few times. The J gene is TRBJ1-2, the V gene TRBV29-1, with D tentatively TRBD1 (5 bases). The CDR3 has 11 residues. With 7 bases removed from V and 8 bases from J, the gap between germline ends came to 14 bases. Germline V gives CDR1 SQVTM, CDR2 ANQGSEA. Here the CDR3 reads CSEGPAGGYTF. In DNA, the CDR3 is TGCAGCGAGGGACCCGCGGGCGGCTACACCTTC. Filled out from reference TRBV29-1 and TRBJ1-2, the complete variable domain reads SAVISQKPSRDICQRGTSLTIQCQVDSQVTMMFWYRQQPGQSLTLIATANQGSEATYESGFVIDKFPISRPNLTFSTLTVSNMSPEDSSIYLCSEGPAGGYTFGSGTRLTVV.

A word on this clonotype: One base away lies a much larger clone, so this may be a sequencing read error. The chain employs TRBV10-3 and TRBJ2-1; 8 bases map to TRBD2. Germline loops: CDR1 ENHRY, CDR2 SYGVKD. The CDR3 is made up of 14 amino acids. V lost 4 bases and J lost 9; bases outside the gene matches: 8. The CDR3 region is CAISVGRGSTEQFF. CDR3 sequence (DNA): TGTGCCATCAGTGTCGGGAGGGGATCTACTGAGCAGTTCTTC.

V is TRBV5-4 and J is TRBJ2-1; D remains ambiguous. V was pared by 4 bases and J by 4 bases, with 15 bases between. Germline-derived CDR1 and CDR2 are SGHNT and YYREEE (reference sequence). This CDR3 has 15 residues. The CDR3 protein is CASSPRNEVYNEQFF. In nucleotides, the CDR3 is TGTGCCAGCAGCCCCAGGAACGAGGTTTACAATGAGCAGTTCTTC.

With respect to this clonotype: At one end the junction does not follow the germline gene, possibly because of a read error. The gene calls are TRBV6-5 and TRBJ2-7, with D perhaps TRBD2 (6 bases). Per the germline V gene, CDR1 is MNHEY and CDR2 is SVGAGI. The CDR3 has 11 amino acids. The CDR3 sequence: CVSSQGGEQYF. CDR3 DNA: TGTGTCAGCAGCCAGGGAGGCGAGCAGTACTTC.

Notes on this clonotype: Since a much larger clone is just one base distant, this may be a read error. The rearrangement joins TRBV7-2 to TRBJ2-7, with a tentative D call TRBD2 (6 bases). CDR3 length: 15 amino acids. V shed 0 bases and J shed 3 bases, with 12 bases lying between them. Germline loops: CDR1 SGHTA, CDR2 FQGNSA. This chain's CDR3 is CASSLASRGGYEQYF. The CDR3 DNA follows: TGTGCCAGCAGCTTAGCGTCGCGGGGAGGCTACGAGCAGTACTTC.

This clonotype has a count of ten or more. The chain carries TRBV27 and TRBJ2-7, with 7 nucleotides matching TRBD2. The CDR3 length is 15 residues. V trimming: 5 bases; J trimming: 2 bases; junction bases outside the gene matches: 9. CDR1 is MNHEY, CDR2 SMNVEV, per germline (reference sequence). As DNA, the CDR3 is TGTGCCAGCAGTCCCTCCGGGGGGTCGGCCTACGAGCAGTACTTC. Translated: CASSPSGGSAYEQYF.

This clonotype came up many times. The chain is built from TRBV3-1 and TRBJ2-3, with D unclear. V was shortened by 0 bases and J by 5 bases, with 6 bases between the two germline ends. Germline loops: CDR1 LGHDT, CDR2 YNNKEL (reference sequence). The CDR3 has 13 amino acids. CDR3 sequence (DNA): TGTGCCAGCAGCCAAGACCTGAGAGATACGCAGTATTTT. Amino acids: CASSQDLRDTQYF.

This clonotype has at least ten counts. The V call is TRBV27, the J call TRBJ2-7; 7 bases align to TRBD2. Per the germline V gene, CDR1 is MNHEY and CDR2 is SMNVEV (reference sequence). V was pared by 0 bases and J by 3 bases, with 5 bases of the junction left unmatched. This CDR3 has 15 amino acids. This chain's CDR3 is CASSLSRLAVYEQYF. Here the CDR3 DNA reads TGTGCCAGCAGTTTATCCAGACTAGCTGTCTACGAGCAGTACTTC.

This clonotype was recorded at least ten times. The rearrangement links TRBV6-1 to TRBJ2-3; 11 positions match TRBD2. The germline CDR1 and CDR2 sequences are MNHNS and SASEGT. The CDR3 runs 16 residues. The junction had 10 bases not matched to a gene; V was cut back by 7 bases and J by 4 bases. The CDR3 nucleotides are TGTGCCAGCAATGCACGATTTAGCGGGAGGGCAGATACGCAGTATTTT. As protein: CASNARFSGRADTQYF.

This clonotype has at least ten counts. The V gene is TRBV7-9, the J gene TRBJ2-7, with a weak D call TRBD1 (6 bases). Trimming removed 6 bases at V and 5 bases at J, with 14 bases between. The germline gives CDR1 SEHNR, CDR2 FQNEAQ (reference sequence). The CDR3 is 13 residues long. The CDR3: CASSSSGAHEQYF. The CDR3 nucleotides read TGTGCCAGCAGTTCCTCAGGGGCCCACGAGCAGTACTTC.

This clonotype was seen at least ten times. J is TRBJ1-2 and V is TRBV4-2; tentatively, D is TRBD1 (5 bases). Germline V gene lookup returns CDR1 LGHNA and CDR2 YNFKEQ. This CDR3 has 15 amino acids. V was clipped by 4 bases and J by 4 bases, with 16 bases between them. CDR3 in amino acids: CASSLPGGEGYGYTF. The CDR3 DNA reads as TGTGCCAGCAGCCTACCGGGAGGGGAAGGCTATGGCTACACCTTC.

The V call is TRBV12-3 or TRBV12-4, the J call TRBJ1-5, with TRBD1 identical over 7 bases. The CDR3 sequence is 14 residues long. V lost 6 bases and J lost 2; bases outside the gene matches: 4. The CDR3 loop is CASSSGQGNQPQHF. CDR3 nucleotide sequence: TGTGCCAGCAGCTCCGGACAGGGCAATCAGCCCCAGCATTTT.